The present T cell receptor (beta chain) was sequenced within a study of OX40 agonist ivuxolimab in advanced cancers. Clones were read by immunoSEQ multiplex PCR, and TCRdb kept only the in-frame ones, dropping some. The table shows 45,000 to 50,000 clones, with approximately 90% occurring only once. Trimming cost V 3 bases and J 0 bases, with 7 bases left between them. This CDR3 has 14 amino acids. Germline CDR1 is SGHRS and CDR2 is YFSETQ. V gene TRBV5-1 combines with J gene TRBJ2-1; the D is unclear. The sequencing used CD4+ or CD8+ T cells sorted from blood, collected in a trial of the OX40 agonist ivuxolimab. The TCR was taken from an adult with an advanced solid tumor such as melanoma, head and neck, liver or kidney cancer. This CDR3 reads CASSSGVSYNEQFF. The CDR3 DNA follows: TGCGCCAGCAGCTCAGGCGTCTCCTACAATGAGCAGTTCTTC.